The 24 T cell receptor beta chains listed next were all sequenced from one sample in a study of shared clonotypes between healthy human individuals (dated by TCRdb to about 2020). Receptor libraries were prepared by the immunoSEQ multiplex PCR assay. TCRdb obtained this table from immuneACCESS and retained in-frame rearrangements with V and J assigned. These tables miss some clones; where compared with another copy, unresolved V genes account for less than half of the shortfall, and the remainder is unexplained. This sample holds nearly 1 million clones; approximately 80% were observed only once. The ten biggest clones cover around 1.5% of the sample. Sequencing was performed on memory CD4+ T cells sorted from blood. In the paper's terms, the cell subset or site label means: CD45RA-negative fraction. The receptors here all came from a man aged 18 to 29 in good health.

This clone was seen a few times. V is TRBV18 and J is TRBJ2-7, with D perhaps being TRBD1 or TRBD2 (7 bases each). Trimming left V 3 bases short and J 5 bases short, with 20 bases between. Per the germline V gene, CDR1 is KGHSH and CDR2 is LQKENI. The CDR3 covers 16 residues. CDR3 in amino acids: CASSPSQGGARNEQYF. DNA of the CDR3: TGTGCCAGCTCACCGTCTCAGGGGGGGGCTAGGAACGAGCAGTACTTC. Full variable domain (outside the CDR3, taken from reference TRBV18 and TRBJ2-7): NAGVMQNPRHLVRRRGQEARLRCSPMKGHSHVYWYRQLPEEGLKFMVYLQKENIIDESGMPKERFSAEFPKEGPSILRIQQVVRGDSAAYFCASSPSQGGARNEQYFGPGTRLTVT.

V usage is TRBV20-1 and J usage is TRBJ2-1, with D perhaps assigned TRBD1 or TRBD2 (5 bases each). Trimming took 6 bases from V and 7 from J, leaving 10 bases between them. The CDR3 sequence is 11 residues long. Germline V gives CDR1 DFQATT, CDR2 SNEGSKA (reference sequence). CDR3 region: CSAPWGNEQFF. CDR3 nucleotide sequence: TGCAGTGCCCCCTGGGGGAATGAGCAGTTCTTC.

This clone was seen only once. Here the CDR3 DNA reads TGTGCCAGCAGCTCAGCCGGGACTAAGACCTACAATGAGCAGTTCTTC. This gives the protein CASSSAGTKTYNEQFF. V gene TRBV7-2 combines with J gene TRBJ2-1; 7 bases agree with TRBD2. This CDR3 is 16 amino acids long. Looked up from germline, CDR1 is SGHTA and CDR2 is FQGNSA. With V trimmed by 4 bases and J by 2 bases, 8 bases remained unmatched.

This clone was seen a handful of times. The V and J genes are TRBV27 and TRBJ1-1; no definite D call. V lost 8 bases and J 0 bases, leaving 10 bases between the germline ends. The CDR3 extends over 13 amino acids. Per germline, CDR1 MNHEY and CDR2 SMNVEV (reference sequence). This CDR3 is CASAFAMNTEAFF. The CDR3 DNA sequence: TGTGCCAGCGCGTTCGCCATGAACACTGAAGCTTTCTTT.

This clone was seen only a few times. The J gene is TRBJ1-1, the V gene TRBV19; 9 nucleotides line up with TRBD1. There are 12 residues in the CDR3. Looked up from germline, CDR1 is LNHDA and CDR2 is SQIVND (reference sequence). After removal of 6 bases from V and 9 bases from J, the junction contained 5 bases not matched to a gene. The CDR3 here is CASSEDRGKAFF. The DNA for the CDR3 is TGTGCCAGTAGCGAAGACAGGGGGAAAGCTTTCTTT.

This CDR3 reads CASSLALVGTEQYF. The CDR3 DNA reads TGTGCCAGCAGCTTAGCTCTAGTGGGTACCGAGCAGTACTTC. V usage is TRBV11-2 and J usage is TRBJ2-7; unclear D gene. This CDR3 spans 14 amino acids. The ends were cut back, 1 base at V and 6 bases at J, with 13 bases in the middle. CDR1 SGHAT and CDR2 FQNNGV come from the germline V gene.

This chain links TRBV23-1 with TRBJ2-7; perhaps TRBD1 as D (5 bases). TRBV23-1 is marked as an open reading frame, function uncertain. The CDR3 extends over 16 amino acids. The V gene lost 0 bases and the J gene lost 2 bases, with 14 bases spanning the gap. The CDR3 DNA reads TGCGCCAGCAGTCAATCCGGCAGGGTAAGGCCCTACGAGCAGTACTTC. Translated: CASSQSGRVRPYEQYF.

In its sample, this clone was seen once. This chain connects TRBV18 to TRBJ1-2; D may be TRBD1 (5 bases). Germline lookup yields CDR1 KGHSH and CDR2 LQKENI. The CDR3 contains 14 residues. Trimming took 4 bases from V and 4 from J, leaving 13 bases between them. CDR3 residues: CASSLGGAGYGYTF. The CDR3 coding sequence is TGTGCCAGCTCACTAGGTGGGGCGGGCTATGGCTACACCTTC. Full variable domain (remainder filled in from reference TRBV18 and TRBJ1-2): NAGVMQNPRHLVRRRGQEARLRCSPMKGHSHVYWYRQLPEEGLKFMVYLQKENIIDESGMPKERFSAEFPKEGPSILRIQQVVRGDSAAYFCASSLGGAGYGYTFGSGTRLTVV.

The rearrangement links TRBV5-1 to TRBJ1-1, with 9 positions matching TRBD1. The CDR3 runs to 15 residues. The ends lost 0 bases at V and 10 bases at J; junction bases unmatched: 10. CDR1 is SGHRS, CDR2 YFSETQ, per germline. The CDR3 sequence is CASSLVGTGGQGAFF. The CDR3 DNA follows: TGCGCCAGCAGCTTGGTAGGAACAGGGGGCCAAGGAGCTTTCTTT.

In DNA form, the CDR3 reads TGCGCCAGCAGGACAGGGGGCGGCGGGGAGCTGTTTTTT. Translation gives CASRTGGGGELFF. The rearrangement joins TRBV10-2 to TRBJ2-2, with 10 bases identical to TRBD1. From germline, CDR1 is WSHSY and CDR2 SAAADI. The ends lost 6 bases at V and 7 bases at J; junction bases unmatched: 2. The CDR3 totals 13 residues.

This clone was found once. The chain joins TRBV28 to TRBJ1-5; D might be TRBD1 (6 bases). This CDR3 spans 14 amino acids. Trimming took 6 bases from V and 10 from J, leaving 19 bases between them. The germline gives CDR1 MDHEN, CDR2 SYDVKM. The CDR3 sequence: CASREQGKALPQHF. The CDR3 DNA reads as TGTGCCAGCAGGGAACAGGGTAAGGCCCTCCCCCAGCATTTT.

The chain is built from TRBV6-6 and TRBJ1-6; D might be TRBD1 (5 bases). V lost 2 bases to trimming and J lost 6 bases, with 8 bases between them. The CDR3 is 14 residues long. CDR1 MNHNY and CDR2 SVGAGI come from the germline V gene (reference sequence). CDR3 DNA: TGTGCCAGCAGTTACCGGGGGGGTAATTCACCCCTCCACTTT. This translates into CASSYRGGNSPLHF.

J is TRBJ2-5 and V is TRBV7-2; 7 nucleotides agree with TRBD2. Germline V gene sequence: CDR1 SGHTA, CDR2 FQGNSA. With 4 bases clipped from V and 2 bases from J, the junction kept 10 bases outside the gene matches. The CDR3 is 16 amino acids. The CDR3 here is CASSSGGEALQETQYF. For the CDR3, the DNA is TGTGCCAGCAGCTCGGGGGGAGAGGCGTTGCAAGAGACCCAGTACTTC.

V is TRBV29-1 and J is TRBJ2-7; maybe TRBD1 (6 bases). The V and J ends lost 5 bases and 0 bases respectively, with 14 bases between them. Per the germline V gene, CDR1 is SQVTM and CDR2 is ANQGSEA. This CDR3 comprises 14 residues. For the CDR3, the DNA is TGCAGCGTTACAGGGTTCCCTAGCTCCTACGAGCAGTACTTC. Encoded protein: CSVTGFPSSYEQYF.

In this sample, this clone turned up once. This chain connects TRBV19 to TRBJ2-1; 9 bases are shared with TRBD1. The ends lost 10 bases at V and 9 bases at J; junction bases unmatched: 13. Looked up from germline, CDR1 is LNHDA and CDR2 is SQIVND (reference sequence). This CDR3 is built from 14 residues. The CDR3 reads CAISQGQGRGEQFF. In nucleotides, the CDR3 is TGTGCCATCTCACAGGGACAGGGACGCGGTGAGCAGTTCTTC.

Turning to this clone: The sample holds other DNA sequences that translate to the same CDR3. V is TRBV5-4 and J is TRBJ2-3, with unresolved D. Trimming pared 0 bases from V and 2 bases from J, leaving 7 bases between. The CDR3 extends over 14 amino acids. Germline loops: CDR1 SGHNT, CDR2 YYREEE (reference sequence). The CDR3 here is CASSLGGSTDTQYF. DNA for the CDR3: TGTGCCAGCAGCTTGGGAGGCTCCACAGATACGCAGTATTTT.

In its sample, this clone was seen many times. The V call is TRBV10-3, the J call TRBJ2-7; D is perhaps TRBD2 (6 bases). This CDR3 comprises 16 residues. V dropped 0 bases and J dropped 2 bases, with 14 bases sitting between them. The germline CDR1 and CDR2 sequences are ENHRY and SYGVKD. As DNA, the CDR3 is TGTGCCATCAGTGAGTCGTTGATAGCGGCAACCTACGAGCAGTACTTC. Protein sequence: CAISESLIAATYEQYF.

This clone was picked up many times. In nucleotides, the CDR3 is TGTGCCAGCAGACACGGCGGACAGGGCTCTGGCTACACCTTC. It translates to CASRHGGQGSGYTF. J is TRBJ1-2 and V is TRBV7-2, with 8 bases matching TRBD1. Germline CDR1 is SGHTA and CDR2 is FQGNSA. The J segment lost 7 bases and the V segment lost 6 bases, leaving 10 bases of the junction unmatched. This CDR3 has 14 residues.

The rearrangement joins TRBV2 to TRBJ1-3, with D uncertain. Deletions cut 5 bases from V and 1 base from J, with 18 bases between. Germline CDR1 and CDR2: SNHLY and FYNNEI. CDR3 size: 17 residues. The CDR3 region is CASSPISAGRSGNTIYF. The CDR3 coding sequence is TGTGCCAGCAGTCCAATTTCCGCAGGACGGTCTGGAAACACCATATATTTT.

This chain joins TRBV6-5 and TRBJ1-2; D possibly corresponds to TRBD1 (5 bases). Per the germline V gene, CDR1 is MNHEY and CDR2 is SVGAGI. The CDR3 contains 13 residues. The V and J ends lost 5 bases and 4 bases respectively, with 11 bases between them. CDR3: CASSRDGGYGYTF. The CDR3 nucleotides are TGTGCCAGCAGTCGGGACGGAGGCTATGGCTACACCTTC.

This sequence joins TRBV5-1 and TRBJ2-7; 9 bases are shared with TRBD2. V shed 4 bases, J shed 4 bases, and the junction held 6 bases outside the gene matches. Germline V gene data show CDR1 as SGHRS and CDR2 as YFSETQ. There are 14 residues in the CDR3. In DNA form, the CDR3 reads TGCGCCAGCAGCCCCGGGACTAGCCGATACGAGCAGTACTTC. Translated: CASSPGTSRYEQYF.

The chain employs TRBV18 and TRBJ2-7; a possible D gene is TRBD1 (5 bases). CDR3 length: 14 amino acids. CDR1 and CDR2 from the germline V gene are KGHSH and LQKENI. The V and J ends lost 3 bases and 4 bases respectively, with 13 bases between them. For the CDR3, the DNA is TGTGCCAGCTCACCGCAGGGATTTGCTTACGAGCAGTACTTC. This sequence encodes CASSPQGFAYEQYF.

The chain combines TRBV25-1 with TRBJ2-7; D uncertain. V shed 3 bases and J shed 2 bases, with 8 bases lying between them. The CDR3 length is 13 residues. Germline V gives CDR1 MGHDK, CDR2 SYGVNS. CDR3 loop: CASSDFPPYEQYF. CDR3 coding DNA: TGTGCCAGCAGTGATTTCCCGCCCTACGAGCAGTACTTC.

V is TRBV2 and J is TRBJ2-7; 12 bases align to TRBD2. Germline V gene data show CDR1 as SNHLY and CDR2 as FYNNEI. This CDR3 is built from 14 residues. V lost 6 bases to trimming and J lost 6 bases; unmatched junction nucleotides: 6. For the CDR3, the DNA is TGTGCCAGCAGGCTAGCGGGAGGGCCGAGCGAGCAGTACTTC. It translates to CASRLAGGPSEQYF.